This T cell receptor beta chain was found in a study of blood T cell repertoires in COVID-19. Whole-study context: The cDNA or gDNA used as material had been derived from T cells, B-cell-depleted T cells, or PBMCs.

The CDR3 sequence is 13 residues long. Trimming left V 5 bases short and J 3 bases short, with 11 bases between. Per the authors' pipeline: By means of reference gene primer amplification, nucleated cell counts were estimated. Generated by immunoSEQ multiplex PCR, the TCRdb table keeps only in-frame clones and is missing some. V and J calls and clone size follow that table, whereas D and trimming were derived from the DNA. The sample comprises under 300,000 clones, around three quarters of which are singletons, and about 3.5% rests with the top ten. This receptor was obtained from a woman aged 80 or over with acute or convalescent COVID-19. Sequenced: peripheral blood. This chain uses TRBV12-3 or TRBV12-4 with TRBJ2-7; no clear D gene. CDR3 in DNA: TGTGCCAGCAGTCAGCGCAGCCTCTACGAGCAGTACTTC. Translated, it gives CASSQRSLYEQYF.